One and the same sample provided the 27 T cell receptor beta chains below, sequenced in a study of blood T cell repertoires in COVID-19. Here immunoSEQ multiplex PCR was the method, and the copy in TCRdb shows in-frame clones only, minus some. The sample carries roughly 250,000 clones, around nine tenths recorded once. Sequencing used PBMCs or T cells enriched from blood (not recorded which). These receptor sequences come from a young woman who had recovered from COVID-19.

The V gene is TRBV7-2, the J gene TRBJ2-5, with a possible D match to TRBD2 (5 bases). Trimming took 1 base from V and 5 from J, leaving 11 bases between them. The CDR3 spans 14 residues. The V gene's germline CDR1 is SGHTA and CDR2 FQGNSA. CDR3 residues: CASSLVPGWETQYF. The CDR3 nucleotides read TGTGCCAGCAGCTTAGTTCCGGGGTGGGAGACCCAGTACTTC.

The chain uses TRBV3-1 (or the pseudogene TRBV3-2) and TRBJ2-5; TRBD2 agrees at 11 bases. The CDR3 is made up of 16 amino acids. V trimming: 4 bases; J trimming: 1 base; junction bases outside the gene matches: 5. Germline V gives CDR1 LGHDT, CDR2 YNNKEL (reference sequence). CDR3 DNA: TGTGCCAGCAGCCTAGGACTAGCGGGCCCCCAAGAGACCCAGTACTTC. Translation: CASSLGLAGPQETQYF.

The chain employs TRBV7-3 and TRBJ1-1; D is unclear. Trimming cost V 4 bases and J 4 bases, with 19 bases left between them. CDR1 and CDR2 from the germline V gene are SGHTA and FQGTGA. The CDR3 has 16 residues. CDR3 protein: CASSSIGIGGFTEAFF. The CDR3 DNA follows: TGTGCCAGCAGCTCTATCGGGATCGGCGGATTCACTGAAGCTTTCTTT.

This chain uses TRBV13 with TRBJ2-1, with 12 positions matching TRBD2. There are 18 residues in the CDR3. The germline gives CDR1 PRHDT, CDR2 FYEKMQ (reference sequence). V lost 1 base and J lost 10; bases outside the gene matches: 14. For the CDR3, the DNA is TGTGCCAGCAGCTTAGTAGGCCGGGGACTAGCGGGTCGGAGGGAGCAGTTCTTC. This encodes CASSLVGRGLAGRREQFF.

V and J are TRBV7-8 and TRBJ2-6; D is unclear. Germline CDR1 reads SGHVS; CDR2 reads FQNEAQ. This CDR3 comprises 13 residues. With 6 bases removed from V and 1 base from J, the gap between germline ends came to 4 bases. CDR3 bases: TGTGCCAGCAGGACTTCTGGGGCCAACGTCCTGACTTTC. The encoded protein is CASRTSGANVLTF.

V gene TRBV3-1 (or the pseudogene TRBV3-2) combines with J gene TRBJ2-3, with 11 bases that match TRBD2. Germline V gene sequence: CDR1 LGHDT, CDR2 YNNKEL (reference sequence). This CDR3 has 15 amino acids. The J segment lost 6 bases and the V segment lost 8 bases, leaving 10 bases of the junction unmatched. CDR3 sequence (DNA): TGTGCCAGCCGACCGGGACTAGCGGAGCATGATACGCAGTATTTT. This codes for CASRPGLAEHDTQYF.

V usage is TRBV4-2 and J usage is TRBJ1-1, with no clear D. In germline, CDR1 is LGHNA, CDR2 YNFKEQ. The CDR3 has 11 amino acids. Trimming shortened V by 1 base and J by 8 bases, and 5 bases separated the two germline ends. The CDR3 reads CASSQAQEAFF. CDR3 DNA sequence: TGTGCCAGCAGCCAAGCCCAGGAAGCTTTCTTT.

The chain combines TRBV3-1 (or the pseudogene TRBV3-2) with TRBJ2-6; D is possibly TRBD2 (5 bases). Germline values: CDR1 LGHDT, CDR2 YNNKEL (reference sequence). The germline V and J ends were trimmed by 0 bases and 3 bases, with 15 bases remaining between them. This CDR3 is 18 amino acids long. CDR3 sequence: CASSQDRQRQSGANVLTF. DNA for the CDR3: TGTGCCAGCAGCCAAGACCGTCAGCGGCAAAGTGGGGCCAACGTCCTGACTTTC.

This sequence joins TRBV28 and TRBJ1-3, with TRBD1 matching 7 bases. The germline V gene has CDR1 MDHEN and CDR2 SYDVKM. The CDR3 length is 15 residues. With 5 bases clipped from V and 0 bases from J, the junction kept 4 bases outside the gene matches. The CDR3 is CASSRQGSSGNTIYF. CDR3 coding DNA: TGTGCCAGCAGTCGACAGGGAAGCTCTGGAAACACCATATATTTT.

V is TRBV7-3 and J is TRBJ2-3, with TRBD1 matching 8 bases. CDR3 length equals 15 residues. Germline loops: CDR1 SGHTA, CDR2 FQGTGA. Trimming cost V 2 bases and J 4 bases; bases outside gene matches: 5. For the CDR3, the DNA is TGTGCCAGCAGCTTACAGGGGGCTTTGGCAGATACGCAGTATTTT. Its protein is CASSLQGALADTQYF.

The V gene is TRBV7-2, the J gene TRBJ2-1, with 11 bases identical to TRBD1. Germline assignment: CDR1 SGHTA and CDR2 FQGNSA. The CDR3 totals 15 residues. Losses at the gene ends were 5 bases for V and 8 bases for J; bases not matched to a gene: 8. CDR3 protein: CASSVDRGLVYEQFF. As DNA, the CDR3 is TGTGCCAGCAGCGTGGACAGGGGGCTCGTATATGAGCAGTTCTTC.

The CDR3 spells CASSPRVNTEAFF. CDR3 in DNA: TGTGCCAGTAGTCCCCGGGTGAACACTGAAGCTTTCTTT. The chain couples TRBV19 to TRBJ1-1; D is uncertain. V lost 5 bases and J lost 0, with 7 bases in between. The CDR3 has 13 residues. Germline lookup yields CDR1 LNHDA and CDR2 SQIVND (reference sequence). Combining the CDR3 with reference TRBV19 and TRBJ1-1 gives the whole variable domain DGGITQSPKYLFRKEGQNVTLSCEQNLNHDAMYWYRQDPGQGLRLIYYSQIVNDFQKGDIAEGYSVSREKKESFPLTVTSAQKNPTAFYLCASSPRVNTEAFFGQGTRLTVV.

The chain combines TRBV29-1 with TRBJ1-1; D is uncertain. The length of the CDR3 is 13 residues. The ends were cut back, 4 bases at V and 2 bases at J, with 11 bases in the middle. Germline CDR1 is SQVTM and CDR2 is ANQGSEA. The CDR3 protein is CSVGSTVNTEAFF. The CDR3, as DNA: TGCAGCGTTGGATCTACGGTCAACACTGAAGCTTTCTTT. Combining the CDR3 with reference TRBV29-1 and TRBJ1-1 gives the whole variable domain SAVISQKPSRDICQRGTSLTIQCQVDSQVTMMFWYRQQPGQSLTLIATANQGSEATYESGFVIDKFPISRPNLTFSTLTVSNMSPEDSSIYLCSVGSTVNTEAFFGQGTRLTVV.

This sequence joins TRBV5-4 and TRBJ2-1; 7 bases are shared with TRBD1. The CDR3 has 14 amino acids. V shed 0 bases and J 9 bases; nucleotides not matched to a gene: 6. CDR1 is SGHNT and CDR2 is YYREEE in the germline V gene (reference sequence). CDR3: CASSLGQGTIEQFF. As DNA, the CDR3 is TGTGCCAGCAGCTTGGGACAGGGAACGATTGAGCAGTTCTTC.

This chain links TRBV3-1 (or the pseudogene TRBV3-2) with TRBJ1-2; D unclear. This CDR3 comprises 16 residues. Trimming took 1 base from V and 2 from J, leaving 14 bases between them. Germline V gives CDR1 LGHDT, CDR2 YNNKEL (reference sequence). The CDR3 reads CASSQASLDGNYGYTF. CDR3 nucleotide sequence: TGTGCCAGCAGCCAAGCGAGCCTAGATGGGAACTATGGCTACACCTTC.

V and J are TRBV9 and TRBJ1-2; TRBD1 is a possible D gene (5 bases). Germline CDR1 reads SGDLS; CDR2 reads YYNGEE. The CDR3 length is 14 residues. The V end was cut by 5 bases, the J end by 3 bases, with 14 bases between. Here the CDR3 DNA reads TGTGCCAGCAGTGGAATAAGGGGCGACTATGGCTACACCTTC. Protein sequence: CASSGIRGDYGYTF.

J is TRBJ2-1 and V is TRBV18; D unresolved. Between the trimmed V and J ends, which lost 5 bases and 6 bases, there was a span of 14 bases. Germline-derived CDR1 and CDR2 are KGHSH and LQKENI. This CDR3 has 14 residues. The CDR3 sequence: CASSLLTPSNEQFF. CDR3 bases: TGTGCCAGCTCATTACTGACTCCGTCCAATGAGCAGTTCTTC. Full variable domain (remainder filled in from reference TRBV18 and TRBJ2-1): NAGVMQNPRHLVRRRGQEARLRCSPMKGHSHVYWYRQLPEEGLKFMVYLQKENIIDESGMPKERFSAEFPKEGPSILRIQQVVRGDSAAYFCASSLLTPSNEQFFGPGTRLTVL.

This clone was picked up one time. V gene TRBV7-9 combines with J gene TRBJ2-1; 10 bases match TRBD2. This CDR3 has 15 residues. Germline V gene lookup returns CDR1 SEHNR and CDR2 FQNEAQ (reference sequence). With V trimmed by 2 bases and J by 2 bases, 0 bases remained unmatched. CDR3 DNA sequence: TGTGCCAGCAGCTTAACTAGCGGGGCCTACAATGAGCAGTTCTTC. It specifies CASSLTSGAYNEQFF.

The CDR3 bases are TGTGCCAGCAGCTCTGGACTAGCGGGAGACGGCGAGCAGTACTTC. Protein sequence: CASSSGLAGDGEQYF. V usage is TRBV11-3 and J usage is TRBJ2-7; 13 positions agree with TRBD2. J gave up 6 bases and V 4 bases, and 6 bases lay outside the gene matches. This CDR3 has 15 amino acids. CDR1 SGHNT and CDR2 YENEEA come from the germline V gene.

The chain couples TRBV12-5 to TRBJ2-6; 7 nucleotides align to TRBD1. The trim removed 2 bases at V and 0 bases at J, leaving 13 bases unmatched. The CDR3 contains 20 residues. Germline CDR1 reads LGHNT; CDR2 reads FRNRAP. CDR3 protein: CASGLLRGGQVYSGANVLTF. The DNA for the CDR3 is TGTGCTAGTGGTTTGCTACGAGGCGGACAGGTCTACTCTGGGGCCAACGTCCTGACTTTC.

The V and J genes are TRBV18 and TRBJ2-1, with TRBD2 matching 7 bases. After removal of 0 bases from V and 6 bases from J, the junction contained 8 bases not matched to a gene. CDR3 length: 16 amino acids. Looked up from germline, CDR1 is KGHSH and CDR2 is LQKENI. The DNA of the CDR3 is TGTGCCAGCTCACCACCAGCCAGCGGGGTGGGCAATGAGCAGTTCTTC. This codes for CASSPPASGVGNEQFF.

The chain uses TRBV5-1 and TRBJ2-3; D might be TRBD2 (5 bases). V was cut by 0 bases and J by 0 bases, with 8 bases left in between. The CDR3 runs 15 residues. Germline loops: CDR1 SGHRS, CDR2 YFSETQ. CDR3: CASSLVGGSTDTQYF. In DNA form, the CDR3 reads TGCGCCAGCAGCTTGGTTGGAGGTAGCACAGATACGCAGTATTTT.

This clone was seen a single time. The chain employs TRBV2 and TRBJ1-2; D is ambiguous. Germline CDR1 and CDR2: SNHLY and FYNNEI. With 3 bases removed from V and 3 bases from J, the gap between germline ends came to 17 bases. The CDR3 contains 16 residues. In DNA form, the CDR3 reads TGTGCCAGCAGTGAGGGAGGCAGGCCCGAATACTATGGCTACACCTTC. This sequence encodes CASSEGGRPEYYGYTF. Filled out from reference TRBV2 and TRBJ1-2, the complete variable domain reads EPEVTQTPSHQVTQMGQEVILRCVPISNHLYFYWYRQILGQKVEFLVSFYNNEISEKSEIFDDQFSVERPDGSNFTLKIRSTKLEDSAMYFCASSEGGRPEYYGYTFGSGTRLTVV.

This rearrangement joins TRBV18 to TRBJ1-1; tentatively, D is TRBD1 (6 bases). V lost 0 bases, J lost 0 bases, and 11 bases lay in between. This CDR3 has 16 residues. In germline, CDR1 is KGHSH, CDR2 LQKENI. The CDR3 DNA sequence: TGTGCCAGCTCACCACCGACAGGTAGTCTGAACACTGAAGCTTTCTTT. As protein: CASSPPTGSLNTEAFF.

The chain combines TRBV21-1 with TRBJ1-2. TRBV21-1 is recorded as a pseudogene. The length of the CDR3 is 22 residues. CDR3 bases: TGTGCCAGCAGCCCACTTGCCCTAAACCCTTCGGGAAGCCTATTCATAAACTATGGCTACACCTTC. Amino acid sequence: CASSPLALNPSGSLFINYGYTF.

The gene calls are TRBV5-4 and TRBJ2-1; D is uncertain. Germline V gives CDR1 SGHNT, CDR2 YYREEE (reference sequence). This CDR3 is built from 12 residues. Between the trimmed V and J ends, which lost 0 bases and 6 bases, there was a span of 4 bases. The CDR3 DNA sequence: TGTGCCAGCAGCTTGGACGGCAATGAGCAGTTCTTC. It yields the protein CASSLDGNEQFF.

The V and J genes are TRBV19 and TRBJ2-3, with TRBD1 identical over 8 bases. Germline CDR1 is LNHDA and CDR2 is SQIVND (reference sequence). With V trimmed by 6 bases and J by 2 bases, 10 bases remained unmatched. The CDR3 is 16 amino acids. CDR3 in amino acids: CASRPQGALPTDTQYF. Written as DNA, the CDR3 is TGTGCCAGTAGGCCTCAGGGGGCTCTGCCCACAGATACGCAGTATTTT. The full variable domain, rest sourced from reference TRBV19 and TRBJ2-3, is DGGITQSPKYLFRKEGQNVTLSCEQNLNHDAMYWYRQDPGQGLRLIYYSQIVNDFQKGDIAEGYSVSREKKESFPLTVTSAQKNPTAFYLCASRPQGALPTDTQYFGPGTRLTVL.